This record concerns one T cell receptor (beta chain) sequence. MiXCR, run by TCRdb on the PCR reads, gives a single entry per CDR3 protein. The table includes around 470,000 distinct CDR3 sequences, roughly a fifth detected once. The length of the CDR3 is 16 residues. J gave up 2 bases and V 2 bases, and 4 bases lay outside the gene matches. Germline V gene lookup returns CDR1 GTSNPN and CDR2 SVGIG (reference sequence). This entry comes from a study of molecular identifiers for immune sequencing clone quantification. In the sort, naive CD8 T cells were defined as CD8+CD4-CCR7+CD45RA+. Material for sequencing was naive CD8+ T cells from blood, with Jurkat cell RNA spiked in. Described subset: FACS-sorted CD8+CD4-CCR7+CD45RA+ naive T cells. This TCR was sampled from a human donor in good health. Some libraries in this study had Jurkat cell RNA spiked in. The rearrangement links TRBV30 to TRBJ2-3; 13 positions match TRBD2. CDR3 residues: CAWSTGLAGFTDTQYF. The CDR3 region has the DNA TGTGCCTGGAGTACGGGACTAGCGGGGTTCACAGATACGCAGTATTTT.